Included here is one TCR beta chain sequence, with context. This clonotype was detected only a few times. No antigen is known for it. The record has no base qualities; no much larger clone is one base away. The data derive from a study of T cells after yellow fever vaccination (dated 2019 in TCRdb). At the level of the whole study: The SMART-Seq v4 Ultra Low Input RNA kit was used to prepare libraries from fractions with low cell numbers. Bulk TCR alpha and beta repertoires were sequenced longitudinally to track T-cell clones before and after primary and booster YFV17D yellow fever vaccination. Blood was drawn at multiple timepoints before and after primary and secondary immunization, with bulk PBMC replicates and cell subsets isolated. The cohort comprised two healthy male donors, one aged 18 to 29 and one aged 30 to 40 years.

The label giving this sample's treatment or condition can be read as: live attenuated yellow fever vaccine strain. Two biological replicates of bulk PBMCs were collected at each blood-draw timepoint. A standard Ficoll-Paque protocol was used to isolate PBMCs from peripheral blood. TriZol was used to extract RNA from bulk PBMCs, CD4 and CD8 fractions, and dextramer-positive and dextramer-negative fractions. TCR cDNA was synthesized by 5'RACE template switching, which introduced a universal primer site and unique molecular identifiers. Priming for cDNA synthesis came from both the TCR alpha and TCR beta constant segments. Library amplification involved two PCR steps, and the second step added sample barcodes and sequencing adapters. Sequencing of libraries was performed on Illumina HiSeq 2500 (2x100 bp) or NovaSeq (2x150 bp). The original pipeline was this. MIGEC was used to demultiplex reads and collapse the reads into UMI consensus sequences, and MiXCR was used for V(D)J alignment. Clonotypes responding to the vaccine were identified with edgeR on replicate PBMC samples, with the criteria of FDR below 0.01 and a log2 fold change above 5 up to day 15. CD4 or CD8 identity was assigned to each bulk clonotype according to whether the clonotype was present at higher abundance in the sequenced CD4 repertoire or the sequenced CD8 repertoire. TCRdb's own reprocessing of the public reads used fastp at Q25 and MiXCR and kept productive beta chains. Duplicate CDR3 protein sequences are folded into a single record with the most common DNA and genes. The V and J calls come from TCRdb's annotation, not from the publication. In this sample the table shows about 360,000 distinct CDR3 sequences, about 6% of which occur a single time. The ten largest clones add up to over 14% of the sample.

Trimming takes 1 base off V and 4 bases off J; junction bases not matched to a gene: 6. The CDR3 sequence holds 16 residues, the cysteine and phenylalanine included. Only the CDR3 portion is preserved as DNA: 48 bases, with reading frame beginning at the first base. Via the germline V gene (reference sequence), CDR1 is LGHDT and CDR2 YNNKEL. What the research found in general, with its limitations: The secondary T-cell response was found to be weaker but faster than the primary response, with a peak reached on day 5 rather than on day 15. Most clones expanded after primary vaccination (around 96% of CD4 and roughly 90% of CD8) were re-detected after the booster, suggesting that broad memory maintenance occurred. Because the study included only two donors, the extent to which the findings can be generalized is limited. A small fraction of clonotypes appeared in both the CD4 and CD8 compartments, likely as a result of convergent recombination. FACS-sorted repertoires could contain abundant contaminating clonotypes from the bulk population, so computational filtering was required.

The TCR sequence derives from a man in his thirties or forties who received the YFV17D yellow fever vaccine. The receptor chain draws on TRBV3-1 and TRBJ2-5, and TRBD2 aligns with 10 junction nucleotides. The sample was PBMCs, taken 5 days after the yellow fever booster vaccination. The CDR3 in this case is CASSQGGAGGGETQYF. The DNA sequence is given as TGTGCCAGCAGCCAAGGGGGAGCGGGAGGGGGAGAGACCCAGTACTTC.